This paragraph covers one TCR beta chain sequence. Its matching antigen is unknown. The sequenced fragment ends 3 residues before the CDR3 boundary, so the rest is inferred from the germline J gene. TCRdb's copy holds only in-frame clones and misses some; the assay was immunoSEQ multiplex PCR. The clone table shows 31,000 or so clones, with the ten largest holding more than 4%. The CDR3 contains 14 residues. CDR1 is SGDLS, CDR2 YYNGEE, per germline. V dropped 4 bases and J dropped 1 base, with 11 bases sitting between them. The data were obtained in a study of T cells in women clearing cervical HPV infection. For the study at large: Control women cleared a single incident HPV16 infection within 12 months.

Study-wide results and limits: Effector/memory and HPV-specific T cells were not isolated, and association timing is unknown.

The V call is TRBV9, the J call TRBJ1-1, with D perhaps matching TRBD1 (6 bases). This clonotype was obtained from a woman aged 18 to 75 with a cervical HPV16 infection that either progressed to CIN3+ or cleared (not recorded which). Sequences were obtained from blood buffy coat. Here the CDR3 reads CASSSGQRNTEAFF. Incomplete CDR3 DNA: TGTGCCAGCAGCTCCGGACAGCGGAACACTGAA.